These 21 T cell receptor beta chains originate from one sample sequenced in a study of early T cells in non-severe SARS-CoV-2 infection. TCRdb re-called the 5' RACE reads through MiXCR, storing one row per CDR3 protein. The data hold 70,000 or so distinct CDR3 sequences, with approximately 12% observed a single time. Material for sequencing was whole blood. These receptors were obtained from an adult who was a healthcare worker with PCR-confirmed SARS-CoV-2 infection or an uninfected control (not recorded which).

This clonotype occurred a few times. The chain combines TRBV7-3 with TRBJ1-2, with a weak D call TRBD1 (5 bases). Germline CDR1 and CDR2: SGHTA and FQGTGA. V was shortened by 5 bases and J by 5 bases, with 15 bases between the two germline ends. The CDR3 contains 14 residues. The CDR3 DNA is TGTGCCAGCAGCCCCCGGCCGGGGGAATATGGCTACACCTTC. This gives the protein CASSPRPGEYGYTF.

Many counts were recorded for this clonotype. CDR3 region: CASSGDSYQETQYF. Here the CDR3 DNA reads TGTGCCAGCAGCGGGGACAGCTATCAAGAGACCCAGTACTTC. This chain uses TRBV5-6 with TRBJ2-5, with 7 positions matching TRBD1. Looked up from germline, CDR1 is SGHDT and CDR2 is YYEEEE. The CDR3 has 14 residues. The V and J ends lost 4 bases and 2 bases, in that order; junction bases with no gene match: 5.

This clonotype was found many times. The chain joins TRBV30 to TRBJ2-1; 8 nucleotides agree with TRBD2. The J segment lost 6 bases and the V segment lost 0 bases, leaving 7 bases of the junction unmatched. The CDR3 is 15 residues long. CDR1 GTSNPN and CDR2 SVGIG come from the germline V gene (reference sequence). The chain's CDR3 is CAWSVYGRVFNEQFF. CDR3 in DNA: TGTGCCTGGAGTGTTTACGGGAGGGTGTTCAATGAGCAGTTCTTC.

This clonotype was recorded at least ten times. The rearrangement uses TRBV7-9 and TRBJ2-7; 8 bases agree with TRBD1. This CDR3 is 13 amino acids long. Unmatched junction bases numbered 4, after V lost 7 bases and J lost 2 bases. Germline CDR1 SEHNR, CDR2 FQNEAQ (reference sequence). The CDR3 DNA reads as TGTGCCAGCACCCCGGACAGGGCCTACGAGCAGTACTTC. Encoded protein: CASTPDRAYEQYF.

This clonotype was recorded at least ten times. The rearrangement links TRBV3-1 to TRBJ1-1; D is unresolved. Germline CDR1 reads LGHDT; CDR2 reads YNNKEL (reference sequence). V shed 2 bases and J shed 8 bases, with 12 bases lying between them. The CDR3 is made up of 13 amino acids. This chain's CDR3 is CASSQRFAWEAFF. CDR3 DNA: TGTGCCAGCAGCCAAAGATTCGCTTGGGAAGCTTTCTTT.

Ten or more counts support this clonotype. J is TRBJ2-1 and V is TRBV5-4, with TRBD1 matching over 11 bases. Germline V lookup: CDR1 SGHNT, CDR2 YYREEE (reference sequence). V gave up 1 base and J gave up 7 bases; unmatched junction bases: 10. This CDR3 is built from 17 residues. The CDR3 region has the DNA TGTGCCAGCAGCTTGACCCGGACAGGGGGCTATGGTAATGAGCAGTTCTTC. Its translation: CASSLTRTGGYGNEQFF.

The genes are TRBV29-1 and TRBJ1-3, with 7 bases fitting TRBD1. This CDR3 comprises 13 residues. V gave up 7 bases and J gave up 2 bases; unmatched junction bases: 5. Germline loops: CDR1 SQVTM, CDR2 ANQGSEA. The DNA of the CDR3 is TGCAGCGCGGCTGGGACAGCTGGAAACACCATATATTTT. Amino acid sequence: CSAAGTAGNTIYF.

This sequence joins TRBV27 and TRBJ1-1; no firm D call. Germline loops: CDR1 MNHEY, CDR2 SMNVEV (reference sequence). The CDR3 sequence is 11 residues long. Trimming pared 9 bases from V and 7 bases from J, leaving 12 bases between. CDR3 region: CASSDLVEAFF. DNA of the CDR3: TGTGCCAGTTCCGATCTTGTTGAAGCTTTCTTT.

This clonotype was detected many times. V usage is TRBV9 and J usage is TRBJ2-3; D unclear. Trimming removed 4 bases from V and 7 bases from J, with 10 bases in between. Germline values: CDR1 SGDLS, CDR2 YYNGEE. The CDR3 is made up of 12 amino acids. CDR3 loop: CASSPHENTQYF. The CDR3 coding sequence is TGTGCCAGCAGCCCGCACGAGAATACGCAGTATTTT.

The chain uses TRBV19 and TRBJ2-7, with 7 bases that match TRBD2. After removal of 5 bases from V and 2 bases from J, the junction contained 15 bases not matched to a gene. Germline V lookup: CDR1 LNHDA, CDR2 SQIVND (reference sequence). This CDR3 has 17 amino acids. The CDR3 sequence is CASSFREASGQPYEQYF. CDR3 nucleotide sequence: TGTGCCAGTAGTTTCCGCGAAGCTAGCGGACAACCCTACGAGCAGTACTTC.

This clonotype has a handful of counts. The V and J genes are TRBV5-1 and TRBJ2-2; D not certain. Germline lookup yields CDR1 SGHRS and CDR2 YFSETQ. With 0 bases removed from V and 0 bases from J, the gap between germline ends came to 9 bases. The CDR3 length is 16 residues. This CDR3 is CASSLVGVSNTGELFF. CDR3 bases: TGCGCCAGCAGCTTGGTTGGGGTTTCGAACACCGGGGAGCTGTTTTTT. The complete variable domain, with remaining parts taken from reference TRBV5-1 and TRBJ2-2, reads KAGVTQTPRYLIKTRGQQVTLSCSPISGHRSVSWYQQTPGQGLQFLFEYFSETQRNKGNFPGRFSGRQFSNSRSEMNVSTLELGDSALYLCASSLVGVSNTGELFFGEGSRLTVL.

The table lists this clonotype with many counts. The V call is TRBV28, the J call TRBJ2-1; no reliable D call. The CDR3 consists of 12 residues. With 6 bases removed from V and 4 bases from J, the gap between germline ends came to 7 bases. Germline V gives CDR1 MDHEN, CDR2 SYDVKM. This chain's CDR3 is CASRRSYNEQFF. In DNA form, the CDR3 reads TGTGCCAGCAGAAGGAGTTACAATGAGCAGTTCTTC.

There are a few counts of this clonotype. This chain links TRBV28 with TRBJ2-5, with D possibly being TRBD2 (6 bases). The CDR3 consists of 14 residues. Germline lookup yields CDR1 MDHEN and CDR2 SYDVKM. V lost 3 bases and J lost 4, with 12 bases in between. The CDR3 DNA sequence: TGTGCCAGCAGTTTCCACGGGGGAAGAGAGACCCAGTACTTC. Protein product: CASSFHGGRETQYF.

Points on this clonotype: This may be a read error, as it is one base from a much larger clone. The conserved phenylalanine or tryptophan is not found at the CDR3 terminus, so this likely reflects a read error. This sequence joins TRBV6-4 and TRBJ2-3, with D possibly being TRBD2 (5 bases). The CDR3 has 14 amino acids. The germline V gene encodes CDR1 MRHNA and CDR2 SNTAGT. Trimming pared 5 bases from V and 2 bases from J, leaving 11 bases between. The CDR3 DNA sequence: TGTGCCAGCAGTCCGGACTTAATCACAGATACGCAGTATCTT. Residues: CASSPDLITDTQYL.

This clonotype was recorded many times. V and J are TRBV5-1 and TRBJ1-5; D remains unclear. In germline, CDR1 is SGHRS, CDR2 YFSETQ. CDR3 length: 13 amino acids. With 0 bases removed from V and 2 bases from J, the gap between germline ends came to 3 bases. CDR3 coding DNA: TGCGCCAGCAGCTTGGCGGGCAATCAGCCCCAGCATTTT. Residues: CASSLAGNQPQHF.

This clonotype has only a few counts. The chain links TRBV18 to TRBJ2-7; TRBD1 or TRBD2 may be the D gene (5 bases each). The CDR3 has 14 residues. The germline CDR1 and CDR2 sequences are KGHSH and LQKENI. The V and J ends lost 6 bases and 2 bases respectively, with 14 bases between them. CDR3 loop: CASSYGAQTYEQYF. The DNA for the CDR3 is TGTGCCAGCTCTTACGGGGCCCAGACCTACGAGCAGTACTTC. Drawing the rest from reference TRBV18 and TRBJ2-7, the complete variable domain is NAGVMQNPRHLVRRRGQEARLRCSPMKGHSHVYWYRQLPEEGLKFMVYLQKENIIDESGMPKERFSAEFPKEGPSILRIQQVVRGDSAAYFCASSYGAQTYEQYFGPGTRLTVT.

The chain uses TRBV9 and TRBJ2-1; 13 bases agree with TRBD2. Trimming cost V 4 bases and J 6 bases; bases outside gene matches: 7. CDR1 is SGDLS, CDR2 YYNGEE, per germline. This CDR3 spans 16 amino acids. The CDR3: CASSPPGLAGINEQFF. Here the CDR3 DNA reads TGTGCCAGCAGCCCTCCGGGACTAGCGGGAATCAATGAGCAGTTCTTC.

This CDR3 reads CASSLNRGMNEQYF. CDR3 nucleotides: TGTGCCAGCAGTTTGAACAGGGGAATGAACGAGCAGTACTTC. V is TRBV27 and J is TRBJ2-7; TRBD1 aligns across 7 bases. The V and J ends lost 3 bases and 5 bases, in that order; junction bases with no gene match: 7. The length of the CDR3 is 14 residues. Germline values: CDR1 MNHEY, CDR2 SMNVEV (reference sequence).

The chain uses TRBV29-1 and TRBJ1-1; TRBD1 agrees at 8 bases. Trimming removed 7 bases from V and 7 bases from J; junction bases left unmatched: 8. Germline V gene sequence: CDR1 SQVTM, CDR2 ANQGSEA. This CDR3 is 12 amino acids long. The CDR3 loop is CSADRGSREAFF. CDR3 nucleotides: TGCAGCGCTGACAGGGGAAGTCGTGAAGCTTTCTTT.

This clonotype was detected many times. The rearrangement links TRBV7-2 to TRBJ1-6, with D uncertain. V was trimmed by 3 bases and J by 7 bases, leaving 7 bases between them. Per germline, CDR1 SGHTA and CDR2 FQGNSA. The CDR3 is 13 residues long. The CDR3 spells CASSFRSNSPLHF. DNA of the CDR3: TGTGCCAGCAGCTTTCGATCGAATTCACCCCTCCACTTT.

This clonotype was picked up many times. V is TRBV6-6 and J is TRBJ1-5; D unresolved. The CDR3 has 13 amino acids. Germline V CDR1 and CDR2: MNHNY, SVGAGI (reference sequence). Trimming removed 5 bases at V and 0 bases at J, with 5 bases between. CDR3 coding DNA: TGTGCCAGCAGTCAATATAGCAATCAGCCCCAGCATTTT. The encoded protein is CASSQYSNQPQHF.